This TCR beta chain was profiled in a study of T cell repertoires in cytomegalovirus infection. Study at large: Both a matching HLA type and CMV infection were indicated by public TCR beta signatures.

MiXCR, applied by TCRdb to the reads, yields one record per CDR3 protein. The sample lists 200,000 to 300,000 distinct CDR3 sequences, 6.5% seen once, with around 6.5% in the top ten. At least ten counts were recorded for this clonotype. Its antigen is unknown. Trimming removed 2 bases at V and 0 bases at J, with 16 bases between. The germline gives CDR1 ENHRY, CDR2 SYGVKD. This CDR3 has 17 residues. Whole-study findings and limits: Predominance within the ex vivo response was attributable to HLA-C-restricted CMV-specific TCR beta clonotypes.

This rearrangement joins TRBV10-3 to TRBJ1-2; maybe TRBD1 (6 bases). The sample consisted of PBMCs. The TCR was taken from a human donor in good health (CMV status not recorded). Some clones in this sample may be carry-over from other donors' samples. CDR3 DNA: TGTGCCATCAGTGAGACCTCCGGGACACAGTCTAACTATGGCTACACCTTC. This gives the protein CAISETSGTQSNYGYTF.